This entry lists 25 T cell receptor beta chains sequenced from one sample in a study of blood T cell repertoires in COVID-19. Assay: immunoSEQ multiplex PCR; the TCRdb copy retains only in-frame clones and omits some. The repertoire has some 290,000 clones, 75% to 90% of them found once; the top ten carry around 2.2%. What was sequenced was peripheral blood. The source is a woman in her 50s who had recovered from COVID-19.

A few counts support this clone. The chain recombines TRBV14 with TRBJ2-7, with TRBD1 matching 10 bases. Per germline, CDR1 SGHDN and CDR2 FVKESK. After removal of 0 bases from V and 5 bases from J, the junction contained 7 bases not matched to a gene. This CDR3 is 16 amino acids long. The CDR3 sequence: CASSQDRGQGSHEQYF. CDR3 DNA: TGTGCCAGCAGCCAAGATCGGGGACAGGGGTCCCACGAGCAGTACTTC.

The rearrangement joins TRBV15 to TRBJ2-4; TRBD1 matches at 8 bases. J lost 3 bases, V lost 5 bases, and 6 bases had no gene match. The CDR3 sequence is 15 residues long. CDR1 LNHNV and CDR2 YYDKDF come from the germline V gene (reference sequence). The DNA of the CDR3 is TGTGCCACCAGCCTCAGGGGGCTAGGCAAAAACATTCAGTACTTC. Protein sequence: CATSLRGLGKNIQYF.

The gene calls are TRBV7-2 and TRBJ1-5; D is undetermined. Trimming cost V 1 base and J 7 bases, with 8 bases left between them. The CDR3 totals 13 residues. Germline values: CDR1 SGHTA, CDR2 FQGNSA. The CDR3, as DNA: TGTGCCAGCAGCTTAGTTGGCTGGCAGCCCCAGCATTTT. It translates to CASSLVGWQPQHF. Complete variable domain (other parts from reference TRBV7-2 and TRBJ1-5): GAGVSQSPSNKVTEKGKDVELRCDPISGHTALYWYRQSLGQGLEFLIYFQGNSAPDKSGLPSDRFSAERTGGSVSTLTIQRTQQEDSAVYLCASSLVGWQPQHFGDGTRLSIL.

This clone was detected only a few times. The rearrangement uses TRBV5-6 and TRBJ1-6, with 7 bases identical to TRBD1. The CDR3 covers 14 residues. J gave up 9 bases and V 4 bases, and 7 bases lay outside the gene matches. CDR1 is SGHDT, CDR2 YYEEEE, per germline. CDR3 coding DNA: TGTGCCAGCAGCCAGACAGGGTCGGGTTCACCCCTCCACTTT. Its translation is CASSQTGSGSPLHF. Full variable domain (missing parts from reference TRBV5-6 and TRBJ1-6): DAGVTQSPTHLIKTRGQQVTLRCSPKSGHDTVSWYQQALGQGPQFIFQYYEEEERQRGNFPDRFSGHQFPNYSSELNVNALLLGDSALYLCASSQTGSGSPLHFGNGTRLTVT.

The rearrangement uses TRBV20-1 and TRBJ2-1; 11 bases are shared with TRBD2. The germline V gene has CDR1 DFQATT and CDR2 SNEGSKA (reference sequence). The CDR3 consists of 14 residues. V was pared by 3 bases and J by 7 bases, with 5 bases of the junction left unmatched. CDR3 bases: TGCAGTGCTAGTGAACTAGCGGGAGAAAATGAGCAGTTCTTC. This translates into CSASELAGENEQFF.

V is TRBV7-3 and J is TRBJ2-2, with 12 bases that match TRBD1. Trimming removed 8 bases from V and 7 bases from J; junction bases left unmatched: 5. Germline values: CDR1 SGHTA, CDR2 FQGTGA. The CDR3 spans 14 residues. The chain's CDR3 is CASGTGGGYGELFF. The CDR3 DNA sequence: TGTGCCAGCGGGACAGGGGGCGGATACGGGGAGCTGTTTTTT.

This clone has a single count. The V gene is TRBV4-2, the J gene TRBJ1-1, with 7 bases fitting TRBD1. Germline V gives CDR1 LGHNA, CDR2 YNFKEQ. The CDR3 totals 13 residues. Trimming took 1 base from V and 5 from J; bases not matched to a gene: 1. CDR3 bases: TGTGCCAGCAGCCAAGTCAGGGGGACTGAAGCTTTCTTT. Translation gives CASSQVRGTEAFF.

This chain links TRBV29-1 with TRBJ2-1; possibly TRBD1 for D (5 bases). CDR3 length: 11 residues. Deletions cut 4 bases from V and 6 bases from J, with 7 bases between. Germline V gene lookup returns CDR1 SQVTM and CDR2 ANQGSEA. The CDR3 nucleotides are TGCAGCGTTGGTAGGGGCAATGAGCAGTTCTTC. Translating gives CSVGRGNEQFF.

The chain joins TRBV3-1 (or the pseudogene TRBV3-2) to TRBJ1-5, with D possibly being TRBD1 (6 bases). Deletions cut 1 base from V and 6 bases from J, with 16 bases between. Germline CDR1 LGHDT, CDR2 YNNKEL (reference sequence). The CDR3 totals 16 residues. The CDR3 spells CASSQAGGGDGQPQHF. The CDR3 DNA follows: TGTGCCAGCAGCCAAGCGGGCGGGGGCGATGGTCAGCCCCAGCATTTT.

The V call is TRBV25-1, the J call TRBJ1-1, with D possibly matching TRBD1 (5 bases). V was cut by 4 bases and J by 7 bases, with 13 bases left in between. Germline values: CDR1 MGHDK, CDR2 SYGVNS. The CDR3 has 13 amino acids. The CDR3 DNA reads TGTGCCAGCAGTGGCAGGGCTCTGGTTGAAGCTTTCTTT. Protein product: CASSGRALVEAFF.

The chain recombines TRBV6-5 with TRBJ1-2; D perhaps matches TRBD1 (5 bases). Looked up from germline, CDR1 is MNHEY and CDR2 is SVGAGI. The V gene lost 5 bases and the J gene lost 4 bases, with 17 bases spanning the gap. CDR3 length: 15 amino acids. CDR3 nucleotide sequence: TGTGCCAGCAGTCTCAGCCCACAGGCTTCCTATGGCTACACCTTC. Translated, it gives CASSLSPQASYGYTF.

This rearrangement joins TRBV5-1 to TRBJ2-1; D remains unclear. The CDR3 runs 15 residues. Germline V lookup: CDR1 SGHRS, CDR2 YFSETQ. V gave up 0 bases and J gave up 2 bases, with 9 bases separating them. CDR3 in DNA: TGCGCCAGCAGCTTGGGGTGGCTTGCCTACAATGAGCAGTTCTTC. Encoded protein: CASSLGWLAYNEQFF.

This clone was recorded a few times. This chain uses TRBV29-1 with TRBJ1-2; D is perhaps TRBD1 (6 bases). The CDR3 is 15 amino acids. Germline V gene data show CDR1 as SQVTM and CDR2 as ANQGSEA. V gave up 6 bases and J gave up 8 bases, with 25 bases separating them. The CDR3 coding sequence is TGCAGCGTCGCCCAGCCTGGCAGGGGAGGGATGGGCTACACCTTC. This codes for CSVAQPGRGGMGYTF.

The chain recombines TRBV7-2 with TRBJ1-2; the match to TRBD1 covers 10 bases. After removal of 2 bases from V and 8 bases from J, the junction contained 8 bases not matched to a gene. The CDR3 is made up of 15 amino acids. Per the germline V gene, CDR1 is SGHTA and CDR2 is FQGNSA. This chain's CDR3 is CASSLYSGTGVGYTF. Here the CDR3 DNA reads TGTGCCAGCAGCTTATACTCTGGGACAGGGGTCGGCTACACCTTC.

This clone was counted a single time. The chain joins TRBV6-2 or TRBV6-3 to TRBJ1-3; 7 nucleotides align to TRBD1. This CDR3 has 14 residues. From germline, CDR1 is MNHEY and CDR2 SVGEGT. The junction had 6 bases not matched to a gene; V was cut back by 0 bases and J by 10 bases. This chain's CDR3 is CASSYSSRGTTIYF. For the CDR3, the DNA is TGTGCCAGCAGTTACTCTTCCAGGGGGACGACCATATATTTT.

The rearrangement links TRBV5-4 to TRBJ1-1, with D maybe TRBD1 (6 bases). Germline values: CDR1 SGHNT, CDR2 YYREEE (reference sequence). V lost 4 bases to trimming and J lost 4 bases, with 11 bases between them. This CDR3 is built from 13 residues. CDR3: CASSARQVTEAFF. CDR3 coding DNA: TGTGCCAGCAGCGCCAGACAGGTCACTGAAGCTTTCTTT.

V is TRBV5-4 and J is TRBJ1-2, with D maybe TRBD1 (5 bases). The CDR3 runs to 14 residues. Per germline, CDR1 SGHNT and CDR2 YYREEE (reference sequence). Trimming removed 4 bases at V and 4 bases at J, with 14 bases between. The CDR3 coding sequence is TGTGCCAGCAGCCCGTATCAGGGCGCCTATGGCTACACCTTC. It codes for CASSPYQGAYGYTF.

The rearrangement joins TRBV3-1 (or the pseudogene TRBV3-2) to TRBJ2-3; weak D call: TRBD2 (6 bases). The V and J ends lost 1 base and 2 bases respectively, with 10 bases between them. Germline V gene sequence: CDR1 LGHDT, CDR2 YNNKEL (reference sequence). This CDR3 comprises 15 residues. The CDR3 DNA follows: TGTGCCAGCAGCCAAGTAGGAGGGGACACAGATACGCAGTATTTT. The encoded protein is CASSQVGGDTDTQYF.

The chain employs TRBV27 and TRBJ2-7; TRBD1 matches 7 bases. Germline CDR1 and CDR2: MNHEY and SMNVEV (reference sequence). This CDR3 region has 15 residues. V was pared by 2 bases and J by 3 bases, with 7 bases of the junction left unmatched. CDR3 amino acids: CASSLVRGQIYEQYF. For the CDR3, the DNA is TGTGCCAGCAGTTTAGTAAGGGGACAGATCTACGAGCAGTACTTC.

Only a few counts were recorded for this clone. The chain has TRBV7-2 and TRBJ1-4, with 9 nucleotides matching TRBD1. Germline V lookup: CDR1 SGHTA, CDR2 FQGNSA. J was trimmed by 8 bases and V by 5 bases; bases with no gene match: 9. CDR3 length equals 15 residues. CDR3 bases: TGTGCCAGCAGCCTTGGCGGGACAGGGAAGGAAAAACTGTTTTTT. Encoded protein: CASSLGGTGKEKLFF.

The gene calls are TRBV18 and TRBJ2-7; D possibly corresponds to TRBD2 (6 bases). V lost 2 bases and J lost 2, with 13 bases in between. The length of the CDR3 is 15 residues. In germline, CDR1 is KGHSH, CDR2 LQKENI. The chain's CDR3 is CASSPRRGNPYEQYF. DNA for the CDR3: TGTGCCAGCTCACCAAGGAGGGGAAACCCCTACGAGCAGTACTTC.

The CDR3 DNA is TGCGCCAGCAGCCGCTCAGGGGGGAACACTGAAGCTTTCTTT. Encoded protein: CASSRSGGNTEAFF. V gene TRBV5-1 combines with J gene TRBJ1-1; TRBD1 aligns across 7 bases. CDR1 is SGHRS, CDR2 YFSETQ, per germline. The CDR3 runs 14 residues. V gave up 4 bases and J gave up 1 base; unmatched junction bases: 4.

The chain joins TRBV10-3 to TRBJ1-2; TRBD1 matches 7 bases. This CDR3 comprises 16 residues. CDR1 ENHRY and CDR2 SYGVKD come from the germline V gene. The V and J ends lost 11 bases and 4 bases, in that order; junction bases with no gene match: 19. CDR3 amino acids: CAVHSTGASPGYGYTF. The CDR3 DNA is TGTGCCGTCCATTCTACAGGGGCTTCCCCTGGCTATGGCTACACCTTC.

This chain joins TRBV18 and TRBJ2-7; TRBD2 matches 7 bases. The V and J ends lost 0 bases and 0 bases, in that order; junction bases with no gene match: 2. Germline loops: CDR1 KGHSH, CDR2 LQKENI. There are 15 residues in the CDR3. The CDR3 protein is CASSPPTGGSYEQYF. The CDR3 DNA is TGTGCCAGCTCACCACCAACGGGGGGCTCCTACGAGCAGTACTTC.

CDR3 nucleotides: TGTGCCAGCAGCCGATCGGTAGACTACACCTTC. Its translation is CASSRSVDYTF. The rearrangement uses TRBV3-1 (or the pseudogene TRBV3-2) and TRBJ1-2, with unresolved D. Trimming left V 4 bases short and J 10 bases short, with 10 bases between. CDR1 and CDR2 (germline): LGHDT, YNNKEL (reference sequence). This CDR3 has 11 residues.